Following are 22 T cell receptor beta chains from one sample sequenced in a study of blood T cell repertoires in COVID-19. Sequencing was performed with immunoSEQ multiplex PCR; in TCRdb, only in-frame clones are kept and a portion is missing. Altogether about 58,000 clones are present, approximately 90% being singletons, with the ten largest covering 7% to 9%. The sequencing input was peripheral blood. These TCRs come from a woman aged 65 to 85 with active COVID-19.

The chain combines TRBV13 with TRBJ2-1; 11 nucleotides match TRBD2. CDR1 is PRHDT, CDR2 FYEKMQ, per germline (reference sequence). V lost 1 base, J lost 12 bases, and 11 bases stayed unmatched. CDR3 length: 16 residues. CDR3 protein: CASSLATSGVYTGQFF. CDR3 coding DNA: TGTGCCAGCAGCTTAGCGACTAGCGGGGTATACACGGGGCAGTTCTTC.

In regard to this clone: Germline and junction disagree at one end, which may indicate a read error. V usage is TRBV6-4 and J usage is TRBJ2-7; 11 bases map to TRBD2. This CDR3 is 13 amino acids long. Germline assignment: CDR1 MRHNA and CDR2 SNTAGT. Here the CDR3 reads CASSDSGLAGFDF. The CDR3 bases are TGTGCCAGCAGTGACTCAGGACTAGCGGGCTTTGACTTC.

V is TRBV9 and J is TRBJ2-1, with 9 positions matching TRBD2. The V gene's germline CDR1 is SGDLS and CDR2 YYNGEE. The J segment lost 1 base and the V segment lost 4 bases, leaving 12 bases of the junction unmatched. CDR3 length equals 18 residues. The CDR3 sequence is CASSSRIAGVLSYNEQFF. Written as DNA, the CDR3 is TGTGCCAGCAGCTCCCGGATAGCGGGGGTGCTATCCTACAATGAGCAGTTCTTC.

Written as DNA, the CDR3 is TGTGCCACCAGCAGAGACGGAGGGCCTAGTGAACGACTGACTTTC. Its protein product is CATSRDGGPSERLTF. This chain uses TRBV15 with TRBJ2-6, with a tentative D call TRBD2 (6 bases). CDR1 and CDR2 from the germline V gene are LNHNV and YYDKDF (reference sequence). Trimming took off 0 bases at V and 16 bases at J, with 19 bases between the two ends. This CDR3 spans 15 amino acids.

The chain couples TRBV19 to TRBJ1-2; TRBD1 matches at 9 bases. Germline CDR1 LNHDA, CDR2 SQIVND (reference sequence). V lost 6 bases and J lost 5; bases outside the gene matches: 13. This CDR3 is built from 16 residues. CDR3 sequence (DNA): TGTGCCAGTAGCGCCGGGACAGGGAAGGGTGGATATGGCTACACCTTC. It encodes CASSAGTGKGGYGYTF.

This chain uses TRBV28 with TRBJ1-5; TRBD1 aligns across 7 bases. The CDR3 is 14 amino acids. From germline, CDR1 is MDHEN and CDR2 SYDVKM. The J segment lost 7 bases and the V segment lost 5 bases, leaving 8 bases of the junction unmatched. CDR3 protein: CASSPRDSGQPQHF. CDR3 bases: TGTGCCAGCAGTCCCCGGGACAGCGGGCAGCCCCAGCATTTT.

The gene calls are TRBV10-3 and TRBJ1-1; TRBD1 might be the D (5 bases). Germline V gene lookup returns CDR1 ENHRY and CDR2 SYGVKD. This CDR3 contains 14 residues. With 10 bases removed from V and 2 bases from J, the gap between germline ends came to 17 bases. DNA for the CDR3: TGTGCCAGTTCGACAGACATGGCAAACACTGAAGCTTTCTTT. Residues: CASSTDMANTEAFF.

V and J are TRBV10-3 and TRBJ2-1; D gene unclear. This CDR3 region has 13 residues. Germline CDR1 and CDR2: ENHRY and SYGVKD. V lost 3 bases and J lost 9, with 12 bases in between. In DNA form, the CDR3 reads TGTGCCATCAGTGATCCGTCCACAACTGAGCAGTTCTTC. The encoded protein is CAISDPSTTEQFF.

This chain joins TRBV13 and TRBJ2-7, with TRBD2 as a possible D gene (6 bases). V lost 11 bases and J 5 bases, leaving 16 bases between the germline ends. The CDR3 has 12 amino acids. The germline CDR1 and CDR2 sequences are PRHDT and FYEKMQ (reference sequence). The CDR3 spells CALPGGSDEQYF. The CDR3 DNA is TGTGCCCTCCCCGGGGGTTCTGACGAGCAGTACTTC.

The chain is built from TRBV25-1 and TRBJ1-1, with D possibly being TRBD1 (5 bases). Germline V CDR1 and CDR2: MGHDK, SYGVNS. The CDR3 covers 15 residues. V lost 6 bases, J lost 5 bases, and 19 bases lay in between. The CDR3 here is CASSQTRRGNTEAFF. DNA for the CDR3: TGTGCCAGCAGCCAAACGAGGAGGGGAAATACTGAAGCTTTCTTT.

The chain is built from TRBV3-1 (or the pseudogene TRBV3-2) and TRBJ1-6, with D possibly TRBD1 on 5 matching bases. Trimming removed 4 bases at V and 6 bases at J, with 10 bases between. The germline V gene encodes CDR1 LGHDT and CDR2 YNNKEL (reference sequence). The CDR3 totals 14 residues. This CDR3 is CASSLGTSNSPLHF. CDR3 sequence (DNA): TGTGCCAGCAGCCTCGGGACTAGTAATTCACCCCTCCACTTT.

The rearrangement links TRBV2 to TRBJ2-5; 7 bases are a match to TRBD2. Per germline, CDR1 SNHLY and CDR2 FYNNEI. The CDR3 has 14 amino acids. V shed 3 bases, J shed 3 bases, and the junction held 4 bases outside the gene matches. The DNA for the CDR3 is TGTGCCAGCAGTGAGGGGGGGACCAAAGAGACCCAGTACTTC. Protein: CASSEGGTKETQYF.

This clone was seen only a few times. This chain links TRBV19 with TRBJ1-5; D is unclear. CDR3 length equals 15 residues. Trimming pared 1 base from V and 6 bases from J, leaving 13 bases between. In germline, CDR1 is LNHDA, CDR2 SQIVND (reference sequence). The CDR3 sequence: CASSIGASESQPQHF. Here the CDR3 DNA reads TGTGCCAGTAGTATAGGCGCGAGTGAGAGTCAGCCCCAGCATTTT. The whole variable domain, filled in from reference TRBV19 and TRBJ1-5, reads DGGITQSPKYLFRKEGQNVTLSCEQNLNHDAMYWYRQDPGQGLRLIYYSQIVNDFQKGDIAEGYSVSREKKESFPLTVTSAQKNPTAFYLCASSIGASESQPQHFGDGTRLSIL.

The chain is built from TRBV3-1 (or the pseudogene TRBV3-2) and TRBJ1-2; the D gene is possibly TRBD1 (5 bases). The germline V gene has CDR1 LGHDT and CDR2 YNNKEL (reference sequence). V was clipped by 0 bases and J by 3 bases, with 8 bases between them. The CDR3 has 14 residues. CDR3 DNA sequence: TGTGCCAGCAGCCAAGACGGGGGGTACTATGGCTACACCTTC. Translation: CASSQDGGYYGYTF.

This clone appeared a few times. The V gene is TRBV7-9, the J gene TRBJ2-1; 11 bases agree with TRBD2. The trim removed 5 bases at V and 4 bases at J, leaving 4 bases unmatched. This CDR3 is built from 15 residues. The V gene's germline CDR1 is SEHNR and CDR2 FQNEAQ (reference sequence). DNA of the CDR3: TGTGCCAGCAGCGATAGCGGGAGGGCTTACAATGAGCAGTTCTTC. Translating gives CASSDSGRAYNEQFF. Combining the CDR3 with reference TRBV7-9 and TRBJ2-1 gives the whole variable domain DTGVSQNPRHKITKRGQNVTFRCDPISEHNRLYWYRQTLGQGPEFLTYFQNEAQLEKSRLLSDRFSAERPKGSFSTLEIQRTEQGDSAMYLCASSDSGRAYNEQFFGPGTRLTVL.

The chain employs TRBV2 and TRBJ1-1, with D hard to call. Looked up from germline, CDR1 is SNHLY and CDR2 is FYNNEI. This CDR3 contains 14 residues. Trimming stripped 6 bases from V and 0 bases from J, with 11 bases between. CDR3 sequence: CASSVNTVNTEAFF. DNA of the CDR3: TGTGCCAGCAGCGTTAATACAGTGAACACTGAAGCTTTCTTT.

This clone appeared a few times. V gene TRBV7-6 combines with J gene TRBJ1-4; D is unclear. The CDR3 spans 18 residues. Trimming shortened V by 3 bases and J by 3 bases, and 20 bases separated the two germline ends. CDR1 SGHVS and CDR2 FNYEAQ come from the germline V gene. As DNA, the CDR3 is TGTGCCAGCAGCTTCGAGGGATTTGGTATTTCGGCTAATGAAAAACTGTTTTTT. Translating gives CASSFEGFGISANEKLFF.

The chain combines TRBV11-3 with TRBJ2-1, with D possibly TRBD2 on 6 matching bases. Trimming cost V 5 bases and J 5 bases, with 13 bases left between them. Germline V gives CDR1 SGHNT, CDR2 YENEEA. The CDR3 sequence is 14 residues long. The CDR3 DNA reads as TGTGCCAGCAGCCCGGAGGGCCCCCACAATGAGCAGTTCTTC. Translation: CASSPEGPHNEQFF.

CDR3 in amino acids: CASRKGQGVYEQYF. DNA for the CDR3: TGCGCCAGCAGGAAGGGGCAGGGGGTCTACGAGCAGTACTTC. This chain links TRBV10-2 with TRBJ2-7, with TRBD1 identical over 7 bases. CDR1 and CDR2 from the germline V gene are WSHSY and SAAADI. The CDR3 spans 14 residues. Trimming cost V 6 bases and J 3 bases; bases outside gene matches: 8.

The rearrangement links TRBV7-8 to TRBJ2-1; D ambiguous. The germline V and J ends were trimmed by 4 bases and 11 bases, with 15 bases remaining between them. The CDR3 runs 13 residues. Germline lookup yields CDR1 SGHVS and CDR2 FQNEAQ. The CDR3 DNA reads TGTGCCAGCAGCTCCCTCACACACAAAAAGCAGTTCTTC. Its protein product is CASSSLTHKKQFF.

This sequence joins TRBV14 and TRBJ2-3; the D is unclear. V was cut by 0 bases and J by 7 bases, with 5 bases left in between. CDR3 size: 12 residues. Germline V gene data show CDR1 as SGHDN and CDR2 as FVKESK. The CDR3 is CASSQDLYTQYF. CDR3 sequence (DNA): TGTGCCAGCAGCCAAGATCTTTATACGCAGTATTTT.

J is TRBJ1-1 and V is TRBV7-8; D ambiguous. The CDR3 sequence is 13 residues long. Per germline, CDR1 SGHVS and CDR2 FQNEAQ. Between the trimmed V and J ends, which lost 4 bases and 0 bases, there was a span of 6 bases. CDR3 protein: CASSSQVNTEAFF. DNA for the CDR3: TGTGCCAGCAGCTCACAAGTGAACACTGAAGCTTTCTTT.